A single sample is the source of the 2 T cell receptor beta chains below, sequenced in a study of blood T cell repertoires in COVID-19. The repertoire was sequenced with immunoSEQ multiplex PCR; TCRdb's copy has only in-frame clones and lacks some. The repertoire holds approximately 260,000 clones, with around 87% as singletons. The sequenced material came from PBMCs or T cells enriched from blood (not recorded which). These receptors came from a woman aged 25 to 39 with acute COVID-19.

The chain recombines TRBV7-2 with TRBJ2-7; 7 bases are shared with TRBD1. The CDR3 loop spans 15 amino acids. The V and J ends lost 1 base and 4 bases, in that order; junction bases with no gene match: 7. From germline, CDR1 is SGHTA and CDR2 FQGNSA. The CDR3 loop reads CASSLVGTVQYEQYF. The CDR3 DNA follows: TGTGCCAGCAGCTTAGTAGGGACAGTGCAATACGAGCAGTACTTC.

The gene calls are TRBV7-8 and TRBJ2-1; the D gene is possibly TRBD2 (6 bases). The CDR3 sequence is 13 residues long. V dropped 5 bases and J dropped 8 bases, with 13 bases sitting between them. Looked up from germline, CDR1 is SGHVS and CDR2 is FQNEAQ. The CDR3 loop reads CASSKGTLDEQFF. In DNA form, the CDR3 reads TGTGCCAGCAGCAAAGGGACTTTGGATGAGCAGTTCTTC.